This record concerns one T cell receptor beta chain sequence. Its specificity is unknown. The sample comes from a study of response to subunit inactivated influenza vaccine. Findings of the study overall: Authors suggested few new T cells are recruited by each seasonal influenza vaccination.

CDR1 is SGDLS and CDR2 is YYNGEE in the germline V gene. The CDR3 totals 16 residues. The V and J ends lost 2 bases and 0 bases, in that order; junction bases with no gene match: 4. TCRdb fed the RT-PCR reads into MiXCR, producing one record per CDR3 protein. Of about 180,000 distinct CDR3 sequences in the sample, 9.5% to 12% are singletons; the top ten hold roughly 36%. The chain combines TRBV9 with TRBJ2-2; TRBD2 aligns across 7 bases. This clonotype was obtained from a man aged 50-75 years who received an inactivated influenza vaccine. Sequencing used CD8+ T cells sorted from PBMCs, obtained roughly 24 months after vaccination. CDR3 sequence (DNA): TGTGCCAGCAGCGTGAGCGGGGCATCGAACACCGGGGAGCTGTTTTTT. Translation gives CASSVSGASNTGELFF.